The 29 T cell receptor beta chains reported below all come from one sample, sequenced in a study of T cells after yellow fever vaccination. One entry per CDR3 protein results from TCRdb running MiXCR on the 5' RACE reads. The table lists about 74,000 distinct CDR3 sequences, approximately 7.7% of them singletons. Sequenced here: CD8+ T cells sorted from PBMCs, sampled roughly 5 days after the first yellow fever vaccination. The receptors here all came from a man aged 18 to 30 who received the YFV17D yellow fever vaccine.

This clonotype was recorded at least ten times. This chain links TRBV10-3 with TRBJ1-2, with D unclear. Germline CDR1 reads ENHRY; CDR2 reads SYGVKD. The CDR3 totals 15 residues. V gave up 2 bases and J gave up 5 bases, with 15 bases separating them. DNA of the CDR3: TGTGCCATCAGTGAGGGCGGCATTAGGGAGTATGGCTACACCTTC. Protein sequence: CAISEGGIREYGYTF.

The chain is built from TRBV27 and TRBJ2-1, with 8 nucleotides matching TRBD2. The V gene end was trimmed by 0 bases and the J gene end by 0 bases; junction bases not matched to a gene: 4. Germline V gives CDR1 MNHEY, CDR2 SMNVEV (reference sequence). The CDR3 loop spans 17 amino acids. This CDR3 reads CASSLSSAGVSYNEQFF. CDR3 DNA: TGTGCCAGCAGTTTATCCTCAGCGGGGGTCTCCTACAATGAGCAGTTCTTC.

This clonotype has a count of ten or more. This chain joins TRBV25-1 and TRBJ2-7, with 7 bases matching TRBD1. V was clipped by 2 bases and J by 4 bases; unmatched bases: 5. The germline CDR1 and CDR2 sequences are MGHDK and SYGVNS. This CDR3 region has 14 residues. The CDR3 sequence: CASSETGTVYEQYF. The DNA for the CDR3 is TGTGCCAGCAGTGAAACCGGGACAGTATACGAGCAGTACTTC.

This clonotype has a count of ten or more. The rearrangement joins TRBV10-3 to TRBJ1-5; D uncertain. This CDR3 is 16 amino acids long. Trimming removed 0 bases from V and 3 bases from J, with 12 bases in between. The germline V gene encodes CDR1 ENHRY and CDR2 SYGVKD. The CDR3 region is CAISESWGTNNQPQHF. CDR3 nucleotide sequence: TGTGCCATCAGTGAGTCGTGGGGAACGAACAATCAGCCCCAGCATTTT.

This clonotype was picked up a small number of times. This chain joins TRBV7-2 and TRBJ2-1; 14 nucleotides align to TRBD2. The CDR3 spans 17 residues. Unmatched junction bases numbered 10, after V lost 4 bases and J lost 8 bases. Germline-derived CDR1 and CDR2 are SGHTA and FQGNSA. The CDR3 region is CASSSGLAGGLVDEQFF. The CDR3 DNA is TGTGCCAGCAGCTCAGGACTAGCGGGGGGTTTAGTCGATGAGCAGTTCTTC.

This clonotype was seen many times. The V call is TRBV7-9, the J call TRBJ2-1; D is perhaps TRBD2 (5 bases). Germline V CDR1 and CDR2: SEHNR, FQNEAQ (reference sequence). Trimming removed 5 bases at V and 3 bases at J, with 11 bases between. This CDR3 contains 14 residues. The CDR3 nucleotides read TGTGCCAGCAGCCTGGACGGACTCTACAATGAGCAGTTCTTC. This translates into CASSLDGLYNEQFF.

The chain joins TRBV10-3 to TRBJ2-1; 10 bases agree with TRBD1. Germline trimming cut 8 bases from V and 7 bases from J; bases unmatched to any gene: 5. The CDR3 has 13 amino acids. From germline, CDR1 is ENHRY and CDR2 SYGVKD. The DNA for the CDR3 is TGTGCCATCGGGACAGGGGTGGAAAATGAGCAGTTCTTC. It translates to CAIGTGVENEQFF.

This clonotype appeared many times. The chain has TRBV7-9 and TRBJ2-7, with no clear D. The CDR3 is 14 residues long. The V and J ends lost 1 base and 4 bases respectively, with 11 bases between them. Germline V gene lookup returns CDR1 SEHNR and CDR2 FQNEAQ (reference sequence). For the CDR3, the DNA is TGTGCCAGCAGCTTAGGGGGTAGATTTTACGAGCAGTACTTC. It specifies CASSLGGRFYEQYF.

This clonotype was found many times. The chain is built from TRBV29-1 and TRBJ2-1; 13 nucleotides line up with TRBD2. Per germline, CDR1 SQVTM and CDR2 ANQGSEA. The CDR3 spans 16 residues. Unmatched junction bases numbered 7, after V lost 3 bases and J lost 5 bases. CDR3 coding DNA: TGCAGCGTTGAGCTGGGACTAGCGGGGCGTCACAATGAGCAGTTCTTC. Translation gives CSVELGLAGRHNEQFF.

This clonotype came up many times. V and J are TRBV4-1 and TRBJ2-3, with D possibly matching TRBD1 (5 bases). The V gene lost 1 base and the J gene lost 2 bases, with 10 bases spanning the gap. The germline V gene has CDR1 MGHRA and CDR2 YSYEKL. This CDR3 region has 15 residues. The CDR3 sequence: CASSQARRDTDTQYF. The CDR3 coding sequence is TGCGCCAGCAGCCAAGCTCGCAGGGACACAGATACGCAGTATTTT.

This clonotype has a count of ten or more. The chain combines TRBV11-2 with TRBJ2-1, with 8 bases aligning to TRBD2. Germline V CDR1 and CDR2: SGHAT, FQNNGV. V lost 5 bases to trimming and J lost 3 bases; unmatched junction nucleotides: 6. CDR3 length: 15 amino acids. CDR3 nucleotide sequence: TGTGCCAGCAGCCCGCGAGCGGGGGTCTACAATGAGCAGTTCTTC. Amino acids: CASSPRAGVYNEQFF.

Ten or more counts support this clonotype. The chain is built from TRBV7-9 and TRBJ2-3; 14 bases are a match to TRBD2. The germline V gene encodes CDR1 SEHNR and CDR2 FQNEAQ (reference sequence). With 1 base clipped from V and 2 bases from J, the junction kept 2 bases outside the gene matches. The CDR3 is 17 residues long. DNA of the CDR3: TGTGCCAGCAGCTTAGGGACTAGCGGGGGGACCACAGATACGCAGTATTTT. It is translated as CASSLGTSGGTTDTQYF.

In its sample, this clonotype was seen many times. The chain uses TRBV12-5 and TRBJ1-3; unclear D gene. The CDR3 covers 12 residues. Deletions cut 5 bases from V and 6 bases from J, with 8 bases between. The germline V gene has CDR1 LGHNT and CDR2 FRNRAP. The CDR3 nucleotides read TGTGCTAGTGGTCCCCCCGCAAACACCATATATTTT. This translates into CASGPPANTIYF. Filled out from reference TRBV12-5 and TRBJ1-3, the complete variable domain reads DARVTQTPRHKVTEMGQEVTMRCQPILGHNTVFWYRQTMMQGLELLAYFRNRAPLDDSGMPKDRFSAEMPDATLATLKIQPSEPRDSAVYFCASGPPANTIYFGEGSWLTVV.

This clonotype was detected ten times or more. The chain couples TRBV7-2 to TRBJ2-2; D gene unclear. The CDR3 is 16 amino acids. Per germline, CDR1 SGHTA and CDR2 FQGNSA. The ends were cut back, 3 bases at V and 6 bases at J, with 17 bases in the middle. The CDR3 is CASSFLFPGSAGELFF. CDR3 sequence (DNA): TGTGCCAGCAGCTTTTTGTTCCCAGGTTCGGCCGGGGAGCTGTTTTTT.

This clonotype has a handful of counts. This chain links TRBV9 with TRBJ2-3, with TRBD2 as a possible D gene (5 bases). V lost 1 base and J 2 bases, leaving 5 bases between the germline ends. The CDR3 runs 13 residues. Per the germline V gene, CDR1 is SGDLS and CDR2 is YYNGEE. The CDR3 is CASSVRDTDTQYF. The CDR3 nucleotides read TGTGCCAGCAGCGTACGGGACACAGATACGCAGTATTTT. The full variable domain, with the rest looked up from reference TRBV9 and TRBJ2-3, is DSGVTQTPKHLITATGQRVTLRCSPRSGDLSVYWYQQSLDQGLQFLIQYYNGEERAKGNILERFSAQQFPDLHSELNLSSLELGDSALYFCASSVRDTDTQYFGPGTRLTVL.

The V call is TRBV29-1, the J call TRBJ2-5, with 7 bases lining up with TRBD2. The V segment lost 4 bases and the J segment 2 bases; nucleotides outside the gene matches: 10. This CDR3 spans 15 amino acids. Germline V gene lookup returns CDR1 SQVTM and CDR2 ANQGSEA. CDR3 loop: CSVGWGGVVQETQYF. For the CDR3, the DNA is TGCAGCGTTGGTTGGGGGGGAGTTGTTCAAGAGACCCAGTACTTC.

This clonotype was counted only a few times. The chain employs TRBV5-4 and TRBJ2-3, with unresolved D. Trimming took off 2 bases at V and 0 bases at J, with 10 bases between the two ends. Looked up from germline, CDR1 is SGHNT and CDR2 is YYREEE (reference sequence). This CDR3 is built from 15 residues. This CDR3 is CASSFFATSTDTQYF. As DNA, the CDR3 is TGTGCCAGCAGCTTCTTCGCCACTAGCACAGATACGCAGTATTTT.

The chain links TRBV29-1 to TRBJ2-2; D is uncertain. CDR1 and CDR2 (germline): SQVTM, ANQGSEA. The CDR3 totals 12 residues. Trimming stripped 6 bases from V and 1 base from J, with 6 bases between. CDR3 nucleotides: TGCAGCGTCAGGAGGAACACCGGGGAGCTGTTTTTT. This gives the protein CSVRRNTGELFF.

The rearrangement joins TRBV27 to TRBJ2-5, with 11 bases fitting TRBD2. The CDR3 totals 14 residues. Germline V gene data show CDR1 as MNHEY and CDR2 as SMNVEV (reference sequence). V was clipped by 5 bases and J by 5 bases; unmatched bases: 4. The CDR3 coding sequence is TGTGCCAGCAGTCAAGCTAGCGGGGGGGAGACCCAGTACTTC. The encoded protein is CASSQASGGETQYF.

The table lists this clonotype with a few counts. The rearrangement joins TRBV5-4 to TRBJ2-7, with D possibly TRBD2 on 6 matching bases. Germline CDR1 is SGHNT and CDR2 is YYREEE (reference sequence). V gave up 3 bases and J gave up 7 bases, with 8 bases separating them. The CDR3 spans 11 residues. The CDR3 DNA sequence: TGTGCCAGCAGCTGGGCGGGGGAGCAGTACTTC. It encodes CASSWAGEQYF.

This clonotype was counted many times. The gene calls are TRBV4-3 and TRBJ2-7; TRBD1 matches at 7 bases. The CDR3 spans 14 residues. Germline loops: CDR1 LGHNA, CDR2 YSLEER. After removal of 0 bases from V and 6 bases from J, the junction contained 5 bases not matched to a gene. CDR3 protein: CASSQDRTGAEQYF. DNA of the CDR3: TGCGCCAGCAGCCAAGATCGAACAGGGGCCGAGCAGTACTTC.

The rearrangement uses TRBV27 and TRBJ1-1; no firm D call. This CDR3 region has 14 residues. Germline-derived CDR1 and CDR2 are MNHEY and SMNVEV (reference sequence). V shed 1 base and J shed 1 base, with 7 bases lying between them. The CDR3 DNA follows: TGTGCCAGCAGTTTATTGGGCGGGAACACTGAAGCTTTCTTT. Encoded protein: CASSLLGGNTEAFF.

This clonotype was found many times. The chain links TRBV9 to TRBJ2-2; 8 bases agree with TRBD2. This CDR3 is 16 amino acids long. Germline lookup yields CDR1 SGDLS and CDR2 YYNGEE. After removal of 4 bases from V and 0 bases from J, the junction contained 5 bases not matched to a gene. The CDR3 protein is CASSHPAGANTGELFF. As DNA, the CDR3 is TGTGCCAGCAGCCACCCAGCGGGGGCGAACACCGGGGAGCTGTTTTTT. Full variable domain (missing parts from reference TRBV9 and TRBJ2-2): DSGVTQTPKHLITATGQRVTLRCSPRSGDLSVYWYQQSLDQGLQFLIQYYNGEERAKGNILERFSAQQFPDLHSELNLSSLELGDSALYFCASSHPAGANTGELFFGEGSRLTVL.

The V call is TRBV29-1, the J call TRBJ2-5; TRBD2 agrees at 9 bases. There are 17 residues in the CDR3. The ends lost 7 bases at V and 5 bases at J; junction bases unmatched: 20. The germline CDR1 and CDR2 sequences are SQVTM and ANQGSEA. The CDR3 DNA sequence: TGCAGCGCCGCCGGGTGGGGTAGCGGGGGTACCGCGGAGACCCAGTACTTC. Translation gives CSAAGWGSGGTAETQYF.

This clonotype was recorded at least ten times. This chain connects TRBV11-2 to TRBJ1-1; no clear D. CDR1 and CDR2 from the germline V gene are SGHAT and FQNNGV. The V end was cut by 1 base, the J end by 0 bases, with 9 bases between. CDR3 length: 15 residues. The CDR3, as DNA: TGTGCCAGCAGCTTAGTGAACAGAATGAACACTGAAGCTTTCTTT. This encodes CASSLVNRMNTEAFF.

This clonotype was seen a few times. The chain is built from TRBV7-2 and TRBJ1-2; D is unclear. The V gene lost 5 bases and the J gene lost 5 bases, with 21 bases spanning the gap. Germline V gene data show CDR1 as SGHTA and CDR2 as FQGNSA. The CDR3 totals 16 residues. CDR3 bases: TGTGCCAGCAGCGCAACGTCAAGCTGGTTTGGGTATGGCTACACCTTC. Amino acid sequence: CASSATSSWFGYGYTF.

This clonotype has just a few counts. The chain recombines TRBV29-1 with TRBJ1-1, with D uncertain. The CDR3 loop spans 11 amino acids. The germline V and J ends were trimmed by 4 bases and 0 bases, with 3 bases remaining between them. Germline V CDR1 and CDR2: SQVTM, ANQGSEA. The CDR3 DNA reads TGCAGCGTTGGGATGAACACTGAAGCTTTCTTT. Protein: CSVGMNTEAFF.

At least ten counts were recorded for this clonotype. The chain recombines TRBV28 with TRBJ2-1; the match to TRBD1 covers 7 bases. Germline values: CDR1 MDHEN, CDR2 SYDVKM. V shed 7 bases, J shed 1 base, and the junction held 7 bases outside the gene matches. This CDR3 spans 15 amino acids. CDR3 sequence reads: CASIPTGASYNEQFF. CDR3 coding DNA: TGTGCCAGCATTCCAACAGGGGCGTCCTACAATGAGCAGTTCTTC.

The sample holds a few counts of this clonotype. The chain uses TRBV6-2 or TRBV6-3 and TRBJ1-4; no definite D call. Germline CDR1 is MNHEY and CDR2 is SVGEGT. Trimming shortened V by 7 bases and J by 8 bases, and 8 bases separated the two germline ends. This CDR3 comprises 11 residues. The CDR3 region is CASTSGEKLFF. The CDR3 bases are TGTGCCAGCACCTCTGGCGAAAAACTGTTTTTT.